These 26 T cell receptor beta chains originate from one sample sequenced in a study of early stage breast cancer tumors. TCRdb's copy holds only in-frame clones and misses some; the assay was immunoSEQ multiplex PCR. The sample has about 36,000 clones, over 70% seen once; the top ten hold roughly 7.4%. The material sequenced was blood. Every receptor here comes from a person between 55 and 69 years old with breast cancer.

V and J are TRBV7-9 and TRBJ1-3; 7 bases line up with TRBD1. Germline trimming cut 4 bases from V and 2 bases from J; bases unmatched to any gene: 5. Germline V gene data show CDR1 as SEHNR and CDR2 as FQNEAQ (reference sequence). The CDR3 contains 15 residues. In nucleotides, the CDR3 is TGTGCCAGCAGCTCGACAGGGACCGCTGGAAACACCATATATTTT. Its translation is CASSSTGTAGNTIYF.

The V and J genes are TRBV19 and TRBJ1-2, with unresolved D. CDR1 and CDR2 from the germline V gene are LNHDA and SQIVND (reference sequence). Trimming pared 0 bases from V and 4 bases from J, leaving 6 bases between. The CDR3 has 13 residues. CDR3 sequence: CASSIEGLYGYTF. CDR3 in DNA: TGTGCCAGTAGTATAGAAGGACTCTATGGCTACACCTTC.

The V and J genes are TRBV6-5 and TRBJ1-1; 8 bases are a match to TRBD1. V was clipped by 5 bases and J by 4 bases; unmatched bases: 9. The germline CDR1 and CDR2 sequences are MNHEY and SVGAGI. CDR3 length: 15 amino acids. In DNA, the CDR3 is TGTGCCAGCAGTGCCTCAAACAGGGGGGGCACTGAAGCTTTCTTT. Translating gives CASSASNRGGTEAFF.

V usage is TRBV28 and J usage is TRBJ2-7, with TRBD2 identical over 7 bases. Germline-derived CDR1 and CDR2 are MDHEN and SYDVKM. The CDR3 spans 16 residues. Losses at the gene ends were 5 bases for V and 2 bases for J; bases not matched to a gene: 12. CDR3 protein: CASSPLTVAGTYEQYF. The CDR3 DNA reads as TGTGCCAGCAGTCCGCTTACGGTAGCGGGTACCTACGAGCAGTACTTC.

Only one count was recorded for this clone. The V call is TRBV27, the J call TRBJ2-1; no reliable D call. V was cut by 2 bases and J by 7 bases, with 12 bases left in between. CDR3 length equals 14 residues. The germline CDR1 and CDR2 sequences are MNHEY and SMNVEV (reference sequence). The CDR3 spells CASSLTVYTNEQFF. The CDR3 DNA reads TGTGCCAGCAGTTTAACTGTGTATACGAATGAGCAGTTCTTC.

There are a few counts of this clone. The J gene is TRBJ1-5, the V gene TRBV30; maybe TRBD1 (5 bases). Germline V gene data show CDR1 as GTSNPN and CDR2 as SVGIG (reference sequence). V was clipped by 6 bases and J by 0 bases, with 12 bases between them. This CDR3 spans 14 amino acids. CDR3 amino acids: CACSKGTSNQPQHF. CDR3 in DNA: TGTGCCTGTTCTAAGGGGACTAGCAATCAGCCCCAGCATTTT.

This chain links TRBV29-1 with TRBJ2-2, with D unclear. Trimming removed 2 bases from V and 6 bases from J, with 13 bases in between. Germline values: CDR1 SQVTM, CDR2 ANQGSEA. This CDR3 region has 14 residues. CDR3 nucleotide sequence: TGCAGCGTTGAATACAAGGGATTGGCCGGGGAGCTGTTTTTT. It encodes CSVEYKGLAGELFF.

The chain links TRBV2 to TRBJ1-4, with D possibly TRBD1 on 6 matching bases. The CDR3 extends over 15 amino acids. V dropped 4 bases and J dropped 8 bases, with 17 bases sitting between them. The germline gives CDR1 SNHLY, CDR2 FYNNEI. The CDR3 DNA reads TGTGCCAGCAGTGGACAGGTTCTTGGTAACGAAAAACTGTTTTTT. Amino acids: CASSGQVLGNEKLFF. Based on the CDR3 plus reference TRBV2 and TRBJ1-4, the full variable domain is EPEVTQTPSHQVTQMGQEVILRCVPISNHLYFYWYRQILGQKVEFLVSFYNNEISEKSEIFDDQFSVERPDGSNFTLKIRSTKLEDSAMYFCASSGQVLGNEKLFFGSGTQLSVL.

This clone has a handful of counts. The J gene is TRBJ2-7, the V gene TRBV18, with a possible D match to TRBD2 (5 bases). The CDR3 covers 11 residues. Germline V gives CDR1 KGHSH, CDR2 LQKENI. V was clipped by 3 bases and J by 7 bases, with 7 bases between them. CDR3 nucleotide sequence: TGTGCCAGCTCACCCGAGCGGGAGCAGTACTTC. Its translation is CASSPEREQYF.

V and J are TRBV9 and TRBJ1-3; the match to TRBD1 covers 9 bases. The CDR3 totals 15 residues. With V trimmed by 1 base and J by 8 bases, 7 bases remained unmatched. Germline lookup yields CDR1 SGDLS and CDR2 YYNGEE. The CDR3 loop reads CASSVTGQGRDTIYF. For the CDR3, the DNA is TGTGCCAGCAGCGTAACGGGACAGGGTCGGGACACCATATATTTT.

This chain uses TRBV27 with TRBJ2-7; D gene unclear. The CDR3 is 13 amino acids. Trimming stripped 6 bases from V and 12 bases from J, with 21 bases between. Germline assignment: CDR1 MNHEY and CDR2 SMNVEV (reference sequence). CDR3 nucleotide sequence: TGTGCCAGCAGGTCCGGAACCTACATTAGACTGTACTTC. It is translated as CASRSGTYIRLYF.

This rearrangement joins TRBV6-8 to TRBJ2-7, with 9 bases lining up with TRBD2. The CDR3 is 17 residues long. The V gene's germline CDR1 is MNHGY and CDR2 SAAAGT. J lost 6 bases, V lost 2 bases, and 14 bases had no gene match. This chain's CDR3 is CASSYHFLEAGGREQYF. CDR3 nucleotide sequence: TGTGCCAGCAGTTACCATTTTTTGGAAGCGGGAGGACGCGAGCAGTACTTC.

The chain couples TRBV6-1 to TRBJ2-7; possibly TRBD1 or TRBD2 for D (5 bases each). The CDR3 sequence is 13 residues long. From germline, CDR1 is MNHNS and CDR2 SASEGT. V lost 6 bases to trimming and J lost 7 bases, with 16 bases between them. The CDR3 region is CASRPGLGKEQYF. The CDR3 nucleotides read TGTGCCAGCAGACCGGGGCTTGGGAAGGAGCAGTACTTC.

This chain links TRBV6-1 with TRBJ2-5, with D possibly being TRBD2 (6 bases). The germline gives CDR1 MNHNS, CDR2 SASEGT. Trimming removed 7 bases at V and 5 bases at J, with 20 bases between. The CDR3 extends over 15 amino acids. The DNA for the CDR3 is TGTGCCAGCACCCGACGGAGGGCCCCCCGGGAGACCCAGTACTTC. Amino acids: CASTRRRAPRETQYF.

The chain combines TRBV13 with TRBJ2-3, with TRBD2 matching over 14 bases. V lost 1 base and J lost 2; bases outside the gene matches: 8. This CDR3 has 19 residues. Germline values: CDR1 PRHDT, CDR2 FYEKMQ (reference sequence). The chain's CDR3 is CASSLESRLAGGFTDTQYF. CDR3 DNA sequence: TGTGCCAGCAGCTTAGAATCTCGACTAGCGGGAGGGTTCACAGATACGCAGTATTTT.

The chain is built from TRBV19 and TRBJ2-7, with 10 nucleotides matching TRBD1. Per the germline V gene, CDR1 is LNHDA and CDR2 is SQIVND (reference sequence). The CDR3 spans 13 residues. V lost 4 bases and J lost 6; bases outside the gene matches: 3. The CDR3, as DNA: TGTGCCAGTAGTACCGGACAGGGGGGCGAGCAGTACTTC. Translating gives CASSTGQGGEQYF.

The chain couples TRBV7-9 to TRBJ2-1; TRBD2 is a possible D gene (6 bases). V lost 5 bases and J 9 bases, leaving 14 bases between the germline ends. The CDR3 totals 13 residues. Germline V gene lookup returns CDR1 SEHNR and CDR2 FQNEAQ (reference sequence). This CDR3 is CASSPLLAVEQFF. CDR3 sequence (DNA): TGTGCCAGCAGCCCTCTGTTAGCGGTTGAGCAGTTCTTC.

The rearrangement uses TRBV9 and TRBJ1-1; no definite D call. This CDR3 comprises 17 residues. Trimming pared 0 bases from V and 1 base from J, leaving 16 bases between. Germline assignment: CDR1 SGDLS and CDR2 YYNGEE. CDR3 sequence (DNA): TGTGCCAGCAGCGTAGCTTTGGGGTTAGGAAAGAACACTGAAGCTTTCTTT. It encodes CASSVALGLGKNTEAFF.

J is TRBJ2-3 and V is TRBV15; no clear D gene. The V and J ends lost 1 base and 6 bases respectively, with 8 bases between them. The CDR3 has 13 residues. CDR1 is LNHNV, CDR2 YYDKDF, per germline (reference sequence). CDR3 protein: CATSRVLLDTQYF. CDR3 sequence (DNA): TGTGCCACCAGCAGAGTTCTCCTCGATACGCAGTATTTT. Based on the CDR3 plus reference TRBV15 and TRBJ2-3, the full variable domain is DAMVIQNPRYQVTQFGKPVTLSCSQTLNHNVMYWYQQKSSQAPKLLFHYYDKDFNNEADTPDNFQSRRPNTSFCFLDIRSPGLGDTAMYLCATSRVLLDTQYFGPGTRLTVL.

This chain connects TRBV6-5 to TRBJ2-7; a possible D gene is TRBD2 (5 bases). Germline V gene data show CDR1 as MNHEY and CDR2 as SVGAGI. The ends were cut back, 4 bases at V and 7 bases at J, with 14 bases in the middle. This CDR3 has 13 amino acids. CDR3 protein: CASSFRGSREQYF. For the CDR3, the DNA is TGTGCCAGCAGTTTCCGGGGAAGTAGGGAGCAGTACTTC.

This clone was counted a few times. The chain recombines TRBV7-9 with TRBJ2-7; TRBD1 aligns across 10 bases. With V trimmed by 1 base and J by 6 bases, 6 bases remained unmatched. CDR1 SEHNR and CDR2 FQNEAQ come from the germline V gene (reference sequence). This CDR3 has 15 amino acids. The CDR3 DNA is TGTGCCAGCAGCTTAGTGGGGACAGGGGCTCCCGAGCAGTACTTC. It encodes CASSLVGTGAPEQYF.

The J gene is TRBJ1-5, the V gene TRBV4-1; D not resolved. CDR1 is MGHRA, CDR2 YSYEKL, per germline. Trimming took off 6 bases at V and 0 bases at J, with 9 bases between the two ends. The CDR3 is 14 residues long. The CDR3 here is CASSWGDSNQPQHF. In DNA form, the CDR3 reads TGCGCCAGCAGTTGGGGAGATAGCAATCAGCCCCAGCATTTT.

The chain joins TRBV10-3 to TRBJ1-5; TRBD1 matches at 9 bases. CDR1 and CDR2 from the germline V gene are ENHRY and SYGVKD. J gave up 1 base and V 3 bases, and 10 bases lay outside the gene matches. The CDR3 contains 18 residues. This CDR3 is CAISDYPDRGVSNQPQHF. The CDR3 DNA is TGTGCCATCAGTGACTACCCGGACAGGGGAGTAAGCAATCAGCCCCAGCATTTT.

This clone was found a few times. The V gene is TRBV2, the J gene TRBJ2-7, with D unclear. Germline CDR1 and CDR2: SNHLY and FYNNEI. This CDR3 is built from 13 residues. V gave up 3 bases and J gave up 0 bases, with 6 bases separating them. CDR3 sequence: CASSDRFSYEQYF. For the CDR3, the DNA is TGTGCCAGCAGTGATCGTTTCTCCTACGAGCAGTACTTC.

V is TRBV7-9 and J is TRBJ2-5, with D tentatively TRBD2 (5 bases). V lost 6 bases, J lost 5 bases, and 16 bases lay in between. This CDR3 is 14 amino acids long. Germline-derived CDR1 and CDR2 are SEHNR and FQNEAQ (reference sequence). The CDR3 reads CASREGAARETQYF. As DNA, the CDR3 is TGTGCCAGCAGGGAAGGAGCGGCCAGGGAGACCCAGTACTTC.

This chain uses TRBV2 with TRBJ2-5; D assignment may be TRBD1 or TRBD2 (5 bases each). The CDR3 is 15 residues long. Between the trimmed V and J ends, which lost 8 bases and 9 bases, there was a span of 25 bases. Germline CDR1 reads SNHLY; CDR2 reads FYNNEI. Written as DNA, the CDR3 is TGTGCCAGCCCGAAGGGACGGACACCCGAGTGGGCCCAGTACTTC. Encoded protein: CASPKGRTPEWAQYF. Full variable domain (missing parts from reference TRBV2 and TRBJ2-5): EPEVTQTPSHQVTQMGQEVILRCVPISNHLYFYWYRQILGQKVEFLVSFYNNEISEKSEIFDDQFSVERPDGSNFTLKIRSTKLEDSAMYFCASPKGRTPEWAQYFGPGTRLLVL.